These T cell receptor beta chains were read from a single sample in a study of T cell responses to AZD1222 COVID-19 vaccine. The repertoire was sequenced with immunoSEQ multiplex PCR; TCRdb's copy has only in-frame clones and lacks some. The sample lists 150,000 to 200,000 clones, 92% seen once, with approximately 1.2% in the top ten. The specimen was peripheral blood, collected 28 days after the second AZD1222 dose. The receptors were sampled from an adult who received the AZD1222 COVID-19 vaccine. Both conserved end residues are part of each CDR3. A D gene is named only where the DNA matches it firmly. Where a row states a size, it is once, few, many or the class of an expanded clone; other rows omit it.

J gene,clone size,D gene,V gene,CDR3 DNA,CDR3 protein
TRBJ1-4,.,TRBD1,TRBV2,TGTGCCAGCAAACAGGGGGTGGGTGAAAAACTGTTTTTT,CASKQGVGEKLFF
TRBJ2-2,.,TRBD2,TRBV24-1,TGTGCCACCAGTGCCACGCACCCGACTAGCGGGAGGGCATCGGGGGAGCTGTTTTTT,CATSATHPTSGRASGELFF
TRBJ1-2,once,TRBD1,TRBV27,TGTGCCACCGGGACAGCCCGCCGCTATGGCTACACCTTC,CATGTARRYGYTF
TRBJ2-1,.,TRBD1,TRBV19,TGTGCCAGTAGTATGGGACAGGGGCCGCTCAATGAGCAGTTCTTC,CASSMGQGPLNEQFF
TRBJ1-3,.,.,TRBV5-6,TGTGCCAGCAGCTTGGCCGGGCCCAGTTTCTCTGGAAACACCATATATTTT,CASSLAGPSFSGNTIYF
TRBJ1-1,.,.,TRBV11-1,TGTGCCAGCAGCTTAGGGGTAGGCGGTCGGGGCACTGAAGCTTTCTTT,CASSLGVGGRGTEAFF
TRBJ2-1,.,.,TRBV6-5,TGTGCCAGCAGTTTCCAGGGATACAATGAGCAGTTCTTC,CASSFQGYNEQFF
TRBJ1-1,.,TRBD1,TRBV15,TGTGCCACCAGCAGAGTAACTTCCGGGACAGGGGATTTCGGTTTCTTT,CATSRVTSGTGDFGFF
TRBJ2-4,.,TRBD1,TRBV7-9,TGTGCCAGCAGCCCCGGGACAGGGGGCGAAAACATTCAGTACTTC,CASSPGTGGENIQYF
TRBJ1-5,.,TRBD1,TRBV19,TGTGCCAGTAGTCGGGGGACAGGGGTTGGTAATCAGCCCCAGCATTTT,CASSRGTGVGNQPQHF
TRBJ1-5,once,.,TRBV28,TGTGCCAGCAGTTTACCCCCCGGGTGGGGGCGAGGCAATCAGCCCCAGCATTTT,CASSLPPGWGRGNQPQHF
TRBJ2-2,.,.,TRBV4-3,TGCGCCAGCAGCCAAGACGGGGCCGGGGAGCTGTTTTTT,CASSQDGAGELFF
TRBJ1-5,.,TRBD1,TRBV11-3,TGTGCCAGCAGACTGGTAGACAGGGAGGACAGCAATCAGCCCCAGCATTTT,CASRLVDREDSNQPQHF
TRBJ2-7,.,.,TRBV5-6,TGTGCCAGCAGCTTCAGTCTCTACGAGCAGTACTTC,CASSFSLYEQYF
TRBJ1-5,.,TRBD1,TRBV28,TGTGCCAGCAGTTTGAGGACAGGCTATCAGCCCCAGCATTTT,CASSLRTGYQPQHF
TRBJ1-1,.,TRBD1,TRBV2,TGTGCCAGCATCCTCAGGGGGATGAACACTGAAGCTTTCTTT,CASILRGMNTEAFF
TRBJ1-4,.,.,TRBV19,TGTGCCAGTAGTATGGGGGCGGCTAATGAAAAACTGTTTTTT,CASSMGAANEKLFF
TRBJ2-3,.,.,TRBV28,TGTGCCAGCAGGAGGTATCAGGGGGATACGCAGTATTTT,CASRRYQGDTQYF
TRBJ1-5,.,TRBD1,TRBV27,TGTGCCAGCAGTTTCGCGACAGGGGGGAATCAGCCCCAGCATTTT,CASSFATGGNQPQHF
TRBJ2-3,once,TRBD2,TRBV6-5,TGTGCCAGCCACCGGCGGGGGGGCACAGATACGCAGTATTTT,CASHRRGGTDTQYF
TRBJ2-7,.,.,TRBV6-2/TRBV6-3,TGTGCCAGCAGTATCCCGGCTTTGCAGGGGTTGACATACGAGCAGTACTTC,CASSIPALQGLTYEQYF
TRBJ2-5,.,.,TRBV12-3/TRBV12-4,TGTGCCAGCAGGACTGGCCAAGAGACCCAGTACTTC,CASRTGQETQYF
TRBJ1-1,.,.,TRBV6-5,TGTGCCAGCAGTAAGTCGGGAGGGGTTACTGAAGCTTTCTTT,CASSKSGGVTEAFF
TRBJ1-5,.,.,TRBV28,TGTGCCAGCCGATTGTGGGACCAGCCCCAGCATTTT,CASRLWDQPQHF
TRBJ1-3,.,.,TRBV19,TGTGCCAGTAGTATTAGGCCAAGCTCTGGAAACACCATATATTTT,CASSIRPSSGNTIYF
TRBJ1-1,.,TRBD1,TRBV7-9,TGTGCCAGCAGGATAGGGCCCCTTCCGGGACAGGTAAACACTGAAGCTTTCTTT,CASRIGPLPGQVNTEAFF
TRBJ2-4,.,.,TRBV11-3,TGTGCCAGCAGCCGCGGTGATGGAAACATTCAGTACTTC,CASSRGDGNIQYF
TRBJ1-5,.,TRBD1,TRBV28,TGTGCCAGCAGTTTATACGACAGGGGGATCAATCAGCCCCAGCATTTT,CASSLYDRGINQPQHF
TRBJ2-6,.,TRBD2,TRBV13,TGTGCCAGCAGCTTAGGGGTCGGTAGCGGGGGGGCAGAAGCCGGGGCCAACGTCCTGACTTTC,CASSLGVGSGGAEAGANVLTF
TRBJ1-4,.,.,TRBV28,TGTGCCAGCAGCTTGTCCTATGAAAAACTGTTTTTT,CASSLSYEKLFF
TRBJ1-1,once,.,TRBV28,TGTGCCAGCAGTTTATACACCGGGCAGGGAGAGGCTTTCTTT,CASSLYTGQGEAFF
TRBJ2-3,.,.,TRBV29-1,TGCAGCGTCGACCTCACAGATACGCAGTATTTT,CSVDLTDTQYF
TRBJ2-7,.,.,TRBV20-1,TGCAGTGCTAGGGAGCAGTACTTC,CSAREQYF
TRBJ1-2,.,TRBD1,TRBV28,TGTGCCAGCAGTTTCTCCGGGACAGGGGGCACTCTTATCTACACCTTC,CASSFSGTGGTLIYTF
TRBJ2-3,.,.,TRBV19,TGTGCCAGTAGTAGGCCAGGGGTGGCTTCAGATACGCAGTATTTT,CASSRPGVASDTQYF
TRBJ1-1,.,TRBD1,TRBV28,TGTGCCAGCATGGGACAGGGTGCCGTGGCTTTCTTT,CASMGQGAVAFF
TRBJ1-6,once,.,TRBV2,TGTGCCAGCTCGGGGGAGTCAGGGCGCCATTCACCCCTCCACTTT,CASSGESGRHSPLHF
TRBJ1-2,few,.,TRBV5-1,TGCGCCAGCAGCCCTTCGACGGGCCTCTCGAGCTATGGCTACACCTTC,CASSPSTGLSSYGYTF
TRBJ2-7,few,TRBD1,TRBV10-2,TGCGCCAGCAGTCTCGGACAGGGCTCCTACGAGCAGTACTTC,CASSLGQGSYEQYF
TRBJ1-1,.,.,TRBV20-1,TGCAGTGCTAGTTCCAGGGCTGAAGCTTTCTTT,CSASSRAEAFF
TRBJ1-2,.,TRBD1,TRBV6-5,TGTGCCAGCACCCCCCGACAGGGAGGTACGGGCTACACCTTC,CASTPRQGGTGYTF
TRBJ1-3,.,.,TRBV6-5,TGTGCCAGCAGTTACTCGAATTCGGGAAACACCATATATTTT,CASSYSNSGNTIYF
TRBJ2-5,.,.,TRBV9,TGTGCCAGCAGCGTAGGCGGGACGGGTGGAGAGACCCAGTACTTC,CASSVGGTGGETQYF
TRBJ1-6,few,TRBD1,TRBV28,TGTGCCAGCAGTCCAACAGGGGGCGGTTCGGGTTCACCCCTCCACTTT,CASSPTGGGSGSPLHF
TRBJ1-2,.,TRBD1,TRBV30,TGTGCCTGGAGTGGGGGGACAGGCTATGGCTACACCTTC,CAWSGGTGYGYTF
TRBJ2-7,once,TRBD1,TRBV7-2,TGTGCCAGCAGCCCGATCGGGACAGGCCCCTACGAGCAGTACTTC,CASSPIGTGPYEQYF
TRBJ2-7,.,TRBD2,TRBV29-1,TGCAGCTTCCGGGGGGGGTCCAGCTACGAGCAGTACTTC,CSFRGGSSYEQYF
TRBJ2-4,.,.,TRBV7-9,TGTGCCAGCAGCTTAGAAGTTGACTCAACTCAGTACTTC,CASSLEVDSTQYF
TRBJ1-2,.,.,TRBV6-5,TGTGCCAGCACCACTAAGGCACTAGTCTATGGCTACACCTTC,CASTTKALVYGYTF
TRBJ1-2,once,.,TRBV28,TGTGCCAGCAGTTTTCCCGGCCCCCCAAACTATGGCTACACCTTC,CASSFPGPPNYGYTF
TRBJ1-1,.,.,TRBV19,TGTGCCAGTAGACCCCGGGGGGGGAACACTGAAGCTTTCTTT,CASRPRGGNTEAFF